This T cell receptor beta chain comes out of a study of human T cells and chemical hapten exposure. This CDR3 has 13 residues. The germline CDR1 and CDR2 sequences are LGHNA and YSLEER. V dropped 2 bases and J dropped 4 bases, with 7 bases sitting between them. In its sample, this clonotype was seen many times. Documented time point: patch test 3, about 24 weeks after DPC sensitization. Treatment meaning: therapeutic diphenylcyclopropenone sensitization with weekly scalp DPC. Sequencing started from total RNA isolated from unfractionated whole blood. TCRdb redid the calling of the RACE reads with MiXCR, one entry per CDR3 protein. The table has fewer than 40,000 distinct CDR3 sequences, 9.5% to 15% seen once.

The genes are TRBV4-3 and TRBJ2-3; D may be TRBD2 (6 bases). The source is a woman aged 40 to 50 with alopecia areata. Some clones in this sample may be carry-over from other donors' samples. The specimen was whole blood, collected in connection with sensitization to the hapten diphenylcyclopropenone (DPC). The CDR3 spells CASSQPGADTQYF. The CDR3 region has the DNA TGCGCCAGCAGCCAACCGGGGGCAGATACGCAGTATTTT.